This is a list of T cell receptor beta chains from one sample in a study of blood T cell repertoires in COVID-19. Only in-frame clones appear in the TCRdb table, and some are missing; sequencing was by immunoSEQ multiplex PCR. The sample records under 250,000 clones, about nine tenths being singletons. The sample was peripheral blood. These receptors came from a woman aged 55-69 years who had recovered from COVID-19. Both conserved end residues are part of each CDR3. Each record gives: V gene, D gene, clone size, J gene, CDR3 DNA, CDR3 protein. A D gene is named only where the DNA matches it firmly. Clone sizes are given selectively: once, few, many, or a class where the clone is expanded.

>TRBV6-5|-|-|TRBJ1-3
TGTGCCAGCACTCGCGATTCTGGAAACACCATATATTTT
CASTRDSGNTIYF
>TRBV19|-|once|TRBJ1-6
TGTGCCAGTGGGGACACTTATAATTCACCCCTCCACTTT
CASGDTYNSPLHF
>TRBV6-6|-|-|TRBJ2-2
TGTGCCAGCATCTATGGCGGAAACGGGGAGCTGTTTTTT
CASIYGGNGELFF
>TRBV27|TRBD2|-|TRBJ2-7
TGTGCCAGCAGTCCTAGCGGAACCTACGAGCAGTACTTC
CASSPSGTYEQYF
>TRBV6-5|-|-|TRBJ1-2
TGTGCCAGCAGACAGGGTATCCGCTATGGCTACACCTTC
CASRQGIRYGYTF
>TRBV7-3|TRBD1|-|TRBJ1-2
TGTGCCAGCAGCCCCATAGACAGGGGGCGTTGGGCATATGGCTACACCTTC
CASSPIDRGRWAYGYTF
>TRBV4-3|-|-|TRBJ1-2
TGCGCCAGCAGCCAAGAGACAGTAACTAACTATGGCTACACCTTC
CASSQETVTNYGYTF
>TRBV2|-|once|TRBJ2-3
TGTGCCAGCAGTGAAGGGGATAGGGGTCGTACAGCGCAGTATTTT
CASSEGDRGRTAQYF
>TRBV7-9|-|-|TRBJ1-3
TGTGCCAGCAGCTTGTTTGACAGTTACGCTGGAAACACCATATATTTT
CASSLFDSYAGNTIYF
>TRBV5-6|-|-|TRBJ1-6
TGTGCCAGCACCGCGAAGGCAGGGATCGCCTATAATTCACCCCTCCACTTT
CASTAKAGIAYNSPLHF
>TRBV10-3|TRBD1|once|TRBJ2-2
TGTGCCATCAGTGAGTTGACAGGGCTATCGGCCGGGGAGCTGTTTTTT
CAISELTGLSAGELFF
>TRBV12-3/TRBV12-4|TRBD2|-|TRBJ2-5
TGTGCCAGCAGTAAGCGGGGTGAAGAGACCCAGTACTTC
CASSKRGEETQYF
>TRBV28|-|-|TRBJ1-2
TGTGCCAGCAGTTCCCTGGAGCCTATTCGCTACACCTTC
CASSSLEPIRYTF
>TRBV9|-|-|TRBJ1-2
TGTGCCAGCAGCGTGGATAAAAAGGGACTGAGCTATGGCTACACCTTC
CASSVDKKGLSYGYTF
>TRBV5-3|-|-|TRBJ2-7
TGTGCCAGAAGCTCGTTATTACGACATCCCTACGAGCAGTACTTC
CARSSLLRHPYEQYF
>TRBV5-1|TRBD1|few|TRBJ1-6
TGCGCCAGCAGCTGGAGGACAGGGACCGGTTCACCCCTCCACTTT
CASSWRTGTGSPLHF
>TRBV28|-|-|TRBJ2-3
TGTGCCAGCAGCCGAGATACGCAGTATTTT
CASSRDTQYF
>TRBV7-9|-|once|TRBJ1-5
TGTGCCAGCAGCTTAGGTAGAGACAATAGCAATCAGCCCCAGCATTTT
CASSLGRDNSNQPQHF
>TRBV4-2|-|-|TRBJ1-3
TGTGCCAGCAGCCAAGATCCCAGGACCACAGGGGGAAACACCATATATTTT
CASSQDPRTTGGNTIYF
>TRBV15|-|-|TRBJ2-6
TGTGCCACCAGCAGAGACGGGTCTGGGGCCAACGTCCTGACTTTC
CATSRDGSGANVLTF
>TRBV3-1/TRBV3-2|TRBD1|-|TRBJ1-1
TGTGCCAGCAGCTTACGACAGGGGGACACTGAAGCTTTCTTT
CASSLRQGDTEAFF
>TRBV6-5|TRBD1|-|TRBJ2-4
TGTGCCAGTTCAGGGGGCGAAAACATTCAGTACTTC
CASSGGENIQYF
>TRBV20-1|TRBD2|-|TRBJ2-1
TGCAGTGCTAGTGACAACCGGGGACTAGCGACCTACAATGAGCAGTTCTTC
CSASDNRGLATYNEQFF
>TRBV7-2|-|-|TRBJ1-3
TGTGCCAGCAGCCCAGGGCGGATACGCGCTGGAAACACCATATATTTT
CASSPGRIRAGNTIYF
>TRBV6-2/TRBV6-3|TRBD2|-|TRBJ2-2
TGTGCCAGCAGCCGACTAGCGGGGGTGAGACTGTTTTTT
CASSRLAGVRLFF
>TRBV11-3|TRBD1|-|TRBJ2-2
TGTGCCAGCAGCGTCGGGAGGACAGGGGGGACCGGGGAGCTGTTTTTT
CASSVGRTGGTGELFF
>TRBV7-2|TRBD2|-|TRBJ2-7
TGTGCCAGCAGCACGAACAGCGGGGGGGCCCCCGAGCAGTACTTC
CASSTNSGGAPEQYF
>TRBV5-1|-|-|TRBJ1-6
TGCGCCAGCAGCTTGACTGGGGGACAATTCGGTTCACCCCTCCACTTT
CASSLTGGQFGSPLHF
>TRBV5-6|TRBD1|-|TRBJ1-2
TGTGCCAGCAGCTTGGGACAGGGGTGGGGCTACACCTTC
CASSLGQGWGYTF
>TRBV24-1|-|once|TRBJ2-5
TGTGCCTCACCCGGGGGAACACAAGAGACCCAGTACTTC
CASPGGTQETQYF
>TRBV5-1|TRBD1|-|TRBJ1-1
TGCGCCAGCAGCCCCTGGGACAGGGGGAACACTGAAGCTTTCTTT
CASSPWDRGNTEAFF
>TRBV5-1|TRBD1|-|TRBJ1-5
TGCGCCAGCAGCTTGGCCCCAGGGGGCAGGTCAGGTCAGCCCCAGCATTTT
CASSLAPGGRSGQPQHF
>TRBV7-2|-|-|TRBJ1-1
TGTGCCAGCAGCCTATTGAACACTGAAGCTTTCTTT
CASSLLNTEAFF
>TRBV2|TRBD1|-|TRBJ2-6
TGTGCCAGCAAAGGACAGGGGGACTCTGGGGCCAACGTCCTGACTTTC
CASKGQGDSGANVLTF
>TRBV6-5|TRBD2|-|TRBJ2-3
TGTGCCAGCAAGATCAGCGGGGGCACAGATACGCAGTATTTT
CASKISGGTDTQYF
>TRBV5-5|-|few|TRBJ2-7
TGTGCCAGCAGCTTTTCTCCGGGGTACTCCTACGAGCAGTACTTC
CASSFSPGYSYEQYF